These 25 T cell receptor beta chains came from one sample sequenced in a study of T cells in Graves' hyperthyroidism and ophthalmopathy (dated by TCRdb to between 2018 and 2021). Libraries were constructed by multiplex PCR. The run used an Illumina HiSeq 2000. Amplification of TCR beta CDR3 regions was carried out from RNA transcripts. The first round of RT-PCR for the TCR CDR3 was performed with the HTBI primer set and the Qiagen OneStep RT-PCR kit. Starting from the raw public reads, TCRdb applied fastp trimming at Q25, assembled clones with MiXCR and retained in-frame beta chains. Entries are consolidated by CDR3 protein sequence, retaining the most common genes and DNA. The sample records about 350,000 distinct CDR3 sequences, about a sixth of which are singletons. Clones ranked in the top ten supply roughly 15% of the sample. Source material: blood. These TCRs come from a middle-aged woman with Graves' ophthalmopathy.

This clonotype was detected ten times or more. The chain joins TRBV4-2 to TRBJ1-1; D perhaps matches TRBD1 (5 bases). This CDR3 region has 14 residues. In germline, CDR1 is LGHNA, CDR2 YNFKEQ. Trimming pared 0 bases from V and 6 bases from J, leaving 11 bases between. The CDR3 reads CASSQDWGLAEAFF. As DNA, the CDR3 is TGTGCCAGCAGCCAAGATTGGGGGTTAGCTGAAGCTTTCTTT.

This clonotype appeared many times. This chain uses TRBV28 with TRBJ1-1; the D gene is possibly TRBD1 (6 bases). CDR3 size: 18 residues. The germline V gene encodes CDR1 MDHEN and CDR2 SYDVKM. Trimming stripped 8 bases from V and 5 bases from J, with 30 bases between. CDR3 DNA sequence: TGTGCCAGCGTGGGGCGAGTAAAGAGGGGGAGAGTAGGAACTGAAGCTTTCTTT. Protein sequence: CASVGRVKRGRVGTEAFF.

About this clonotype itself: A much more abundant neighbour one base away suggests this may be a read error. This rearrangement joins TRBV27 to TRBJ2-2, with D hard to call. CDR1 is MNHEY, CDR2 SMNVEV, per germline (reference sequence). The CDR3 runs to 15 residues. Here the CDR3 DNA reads TGTCCCAGCAGTTTATTTGGGCTAAGCACCGGGGAGCTGTTTTTT. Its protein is CPSSLFGLSTGELFF.

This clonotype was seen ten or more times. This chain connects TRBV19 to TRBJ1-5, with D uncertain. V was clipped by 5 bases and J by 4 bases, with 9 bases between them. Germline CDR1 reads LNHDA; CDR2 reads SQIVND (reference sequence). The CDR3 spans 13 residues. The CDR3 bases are TGTGCCAGTAGTTTGGAAGCAAATCAGCCCCAGCATTTT. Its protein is CASSLEANQPQHF.

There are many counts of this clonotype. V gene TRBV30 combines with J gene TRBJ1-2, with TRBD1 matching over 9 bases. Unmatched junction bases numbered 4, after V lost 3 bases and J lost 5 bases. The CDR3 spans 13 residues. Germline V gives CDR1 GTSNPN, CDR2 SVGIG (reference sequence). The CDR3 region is CAWSPDRGYGYTF. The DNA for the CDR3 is TGTGCCTGGAGCCCCGACAGGGGGTATGGCTACACCTTC.

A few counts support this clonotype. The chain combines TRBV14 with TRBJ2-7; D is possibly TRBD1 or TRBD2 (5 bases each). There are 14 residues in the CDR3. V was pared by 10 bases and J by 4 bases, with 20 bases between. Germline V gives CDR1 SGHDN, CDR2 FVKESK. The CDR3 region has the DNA TGTGCCATCCTGAGGGGACGGGAAACATACGAGCAGTACTTC. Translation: CAILRGRETYEQYF.

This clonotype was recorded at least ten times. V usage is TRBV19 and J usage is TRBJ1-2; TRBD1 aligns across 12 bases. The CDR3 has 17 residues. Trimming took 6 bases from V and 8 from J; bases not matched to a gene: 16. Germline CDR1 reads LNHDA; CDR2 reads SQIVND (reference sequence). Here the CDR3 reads CASRTGQGAIDASGYTF. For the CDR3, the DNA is TGTGCCAGTAGGACGGGACAGGGGGCGATTGATGCGTCGGGCTACACCTTC.

CDR3 in amino acids: CASGPTGTGVCQTQYF. CDR3 bases: TGTGCCAGCGGCCCAACCGGGACAGGGGTTTGTCAGACCCAGTACTTC. The chain employs TRBV7-2 and TRBJ2-5, with 10 bases identical to TRBD1. The CDR3 length is 16 residues. The V gene end was trimmed by 8 bases and the J gene end by 6 bases; junction bases not matched to a gene: 15. Germline values: CDR1 SGHTA, CDR2 FQGNSA.

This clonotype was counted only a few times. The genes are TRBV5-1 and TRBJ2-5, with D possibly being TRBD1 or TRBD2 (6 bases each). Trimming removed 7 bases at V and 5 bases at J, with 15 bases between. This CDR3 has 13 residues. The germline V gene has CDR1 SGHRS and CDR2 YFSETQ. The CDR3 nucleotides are TGCGCCAGCGCCACAGGGAGGTGGGAGACCCAGTACTTC. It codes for CASATGRWETQYF.

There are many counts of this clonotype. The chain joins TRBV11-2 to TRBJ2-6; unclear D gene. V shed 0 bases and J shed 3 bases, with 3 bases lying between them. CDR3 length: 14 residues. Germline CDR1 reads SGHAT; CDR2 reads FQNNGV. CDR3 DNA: TGTGCCAGCAGCTTAGACGGTGGGGCCAACGTCCTGACTTTC. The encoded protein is CASSLDGGANVLTF.

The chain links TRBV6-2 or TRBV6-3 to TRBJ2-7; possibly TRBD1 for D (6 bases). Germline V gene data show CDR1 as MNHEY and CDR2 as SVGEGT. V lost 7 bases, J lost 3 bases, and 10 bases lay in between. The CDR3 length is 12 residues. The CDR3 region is CASKDRLYEQYF. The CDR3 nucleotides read TGTGCCAGCAAGGACAGACTCTACGAGCAGTACTTC.

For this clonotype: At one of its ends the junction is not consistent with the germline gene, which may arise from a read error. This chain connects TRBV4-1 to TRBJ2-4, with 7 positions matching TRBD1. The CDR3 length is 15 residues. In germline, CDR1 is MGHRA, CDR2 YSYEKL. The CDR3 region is CASSTHPTGDNIQYF. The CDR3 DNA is TGCGCCAGCAGCACACACCCTACAGGGGATAACATCCAGTACTTC.

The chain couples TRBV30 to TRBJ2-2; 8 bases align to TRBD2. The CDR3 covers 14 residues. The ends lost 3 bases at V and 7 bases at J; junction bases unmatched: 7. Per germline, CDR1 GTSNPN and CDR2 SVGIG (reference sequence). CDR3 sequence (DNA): TGTGCCTGGAGCGGGAGGGCTTCATACGGGGAGCTGTTTTTT. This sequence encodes CAWSGRASYGELFF.

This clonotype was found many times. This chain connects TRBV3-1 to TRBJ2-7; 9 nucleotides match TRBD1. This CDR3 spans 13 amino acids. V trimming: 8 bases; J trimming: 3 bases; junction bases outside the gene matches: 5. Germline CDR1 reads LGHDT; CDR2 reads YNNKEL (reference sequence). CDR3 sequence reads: CASARDRDYEQYF. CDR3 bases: TGTGCCAGCGCCCGGGACAGGGACTACGAGCAGTACTTC.

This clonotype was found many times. The CDR3 protein is CASSFPISGTGAYEQYF. The CDR3 DNA reads TGTGCCAGCAGCTTCCCCATTAGCGGGACAGGGGCCTACGAGCAGTACTTC. V gene TRBV11-1 combines with J gene TRBJ2-7; 10 positions agree with TRBD1. Per germline, CDR1 SGHAT and CDR2 FQDESV (reference sequence). This CDR3 region has 17 residues. The trim removed 3 bases at V and 2 bases at J, leaving 10 bases unmatched.

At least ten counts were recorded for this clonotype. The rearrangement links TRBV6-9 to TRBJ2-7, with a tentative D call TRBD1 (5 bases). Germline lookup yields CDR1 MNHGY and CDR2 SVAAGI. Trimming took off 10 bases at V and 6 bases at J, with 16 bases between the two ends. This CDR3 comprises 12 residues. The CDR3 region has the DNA TGTGCCACCCCCTCCGACCAGGGCGAGCAGTACTTC. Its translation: CATPSDQGEQYF.

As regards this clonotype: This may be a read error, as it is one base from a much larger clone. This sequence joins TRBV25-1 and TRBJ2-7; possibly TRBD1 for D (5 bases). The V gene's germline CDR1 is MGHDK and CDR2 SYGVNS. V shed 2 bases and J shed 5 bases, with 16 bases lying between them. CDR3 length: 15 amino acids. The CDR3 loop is CASSERPPGLDEQYF. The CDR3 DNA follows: TGTGCCAGCAGTGAAAGGCCCCCAGGGCTCGACGAGCAGTACTTC.

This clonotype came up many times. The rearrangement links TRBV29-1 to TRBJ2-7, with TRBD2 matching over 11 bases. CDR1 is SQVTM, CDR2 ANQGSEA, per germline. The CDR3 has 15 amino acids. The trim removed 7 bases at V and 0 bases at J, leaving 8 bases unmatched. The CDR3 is CSAATTSGSSYEQYF. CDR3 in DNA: TGCAGCGCCGCCACCACTAGCGGGAGCTCCTACGAGCAGTACTTC.

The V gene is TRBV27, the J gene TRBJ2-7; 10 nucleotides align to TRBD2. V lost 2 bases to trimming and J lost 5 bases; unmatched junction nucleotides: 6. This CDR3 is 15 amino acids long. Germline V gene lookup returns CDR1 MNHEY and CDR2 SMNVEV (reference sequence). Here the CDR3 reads CASSLALAGVNEQYF. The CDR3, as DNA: TGTGCCAGCAGTTTAGCCCTAGCGGGAGTCAACGAGCAGTACTTC.

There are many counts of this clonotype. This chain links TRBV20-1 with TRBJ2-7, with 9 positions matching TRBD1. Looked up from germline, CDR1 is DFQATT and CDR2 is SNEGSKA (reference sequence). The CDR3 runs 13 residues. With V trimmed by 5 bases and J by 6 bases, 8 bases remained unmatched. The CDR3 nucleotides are TGCAGTGCTCTTCGGACAGGGGTGGGCGAGCAGTACTTC. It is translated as CSALRTGVGEQYF.

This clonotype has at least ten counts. Here the CDR3 DNA reads TGTGCCAGCACCCCTGCAAAAACGGCGGGAGGGGGCAACGAGCAGTACTTC. Its translation: CASTPAKTAGGGNEQYF. The chain recombines TRBV6-2 or TRBV6-3 with TRBJ2-7; 9 bases align to TRBD2. This CDR3 has 17 residues. V was clipped by 7 bases and J by 5 bases; unmatched bases: 18. Germline V lookup: CDR1 MNHEY, CDR2 SVGEGT.

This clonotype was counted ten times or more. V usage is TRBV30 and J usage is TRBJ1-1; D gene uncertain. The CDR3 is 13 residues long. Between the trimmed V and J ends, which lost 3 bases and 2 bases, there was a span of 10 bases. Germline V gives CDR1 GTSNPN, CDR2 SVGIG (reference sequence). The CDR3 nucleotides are TGTGCCTGGAGCCGGACCGATAACACTGAAGCTTTCTTT. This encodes CAWSRTDNTEAFF.

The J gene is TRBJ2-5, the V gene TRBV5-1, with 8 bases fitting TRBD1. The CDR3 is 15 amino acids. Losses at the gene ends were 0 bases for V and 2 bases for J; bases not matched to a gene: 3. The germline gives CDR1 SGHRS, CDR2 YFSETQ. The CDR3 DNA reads TGCGCCAGCAGCTTGGATGGGACAGGTCAAGAGACCCAGTACTTC. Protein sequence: CASSLDGTGQETQYF.

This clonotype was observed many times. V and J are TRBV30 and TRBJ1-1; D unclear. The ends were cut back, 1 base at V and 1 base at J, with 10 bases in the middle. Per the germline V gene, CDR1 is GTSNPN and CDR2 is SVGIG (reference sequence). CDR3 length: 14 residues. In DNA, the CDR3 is TGTGCCTGGAGTGGAGGGCTGGGGAACACTGAAGCTTTCTTT. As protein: CAWSGGLGNTEAFF.

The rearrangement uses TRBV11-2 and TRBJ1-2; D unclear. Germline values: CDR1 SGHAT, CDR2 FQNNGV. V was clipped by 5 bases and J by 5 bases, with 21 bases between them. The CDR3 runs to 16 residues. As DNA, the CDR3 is TGTGCCAGCAGCCCTTTGGGAGGCAAGGGCCCATATGGCTACACCTTC. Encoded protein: CASSPLGGKGPYGYTF. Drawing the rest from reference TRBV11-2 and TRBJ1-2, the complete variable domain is EAGVAQSPRYKIIEKRQSVAFWCNPISGHATLYWYQQILGQGPKLLIQFQNNGVVDDSQLPKDRFSAERLKGVDSTLKIQPAKLEDSAVYLCASSPLGGKGPYGYTFGSGTRLTVV.